This TCR beta chain was identified during a study of cytomegalovirus exposure and HLA in healthy donors. With 5 bases clipped from V and 1 base from J, the junction kept 11 bases outside the gene matches. The CDR3 totals 17 residues. Per the germline V gene, CDR1 is MDHEN and CDR2 is SYDVKM. Of note for this clone: Its specificity is not known.

Some clones are missing from TCRdb's copy, which holds only in-frame ones; the method was immunoSEQ multiplex PCR. The table has under 300,000 clones, 65% to 90% seen once. Findings and limits, study-wide: Later, an analysis found that TCR clusters from the first cohort tended to co-occur in the roughly 110 validation repertoires.

Sequencing was carried out using PBMCs. This clonotype was sampled from a woman aged 18-29 years in good health and CMV-seronegative. The V gene is TRBV28, the J gene TRBJ1-5; 7 bases line up with TRBD1. CDR3 nucleotides: TGTGCCAGCAGTCCTCTAACGGGACAGATCAGCAATCAGCCCCAGCATTTT. Protein product: CASSPLTGQISNQPQHF.